This T cell receptor (beta chain) stems from a study of T-cell reconstitution after alpha-beta-depleted transplantation in children. Preparation of the TCRbeta library used unique molecular identifiers. TCRdb re-called the PCR reads with MiXCR, one entry per CDR3 protein. Of around 25,000 distinct CDR3 sequences listed, around 17% were seen once; the top ten hold around 33%. CDR3 length: 14 residues. V was cut by 4 bases and J by 0 bases, with 8 bases left in between. Germline V lookup: CDR1 SGHRS, CDR2 YFSETQ. This clonotype was recorded many times. Its antigen is undetermined. Points from the study as a whole: There were some patients whose high TCRbeta diversity at day 60 came from surviving recipient T cells and thymic progenitors. Fresh T-cell production supplied most of the T-cell counts and diversity seen one year after transplant. Several hundred expanded graft clones reportedly supplied alpha-beta T cells about two months after transplant.

The chain employs TRBV5-1 and TRBJ1-3; the D is unclear. This material consisted of PBMCs, mostly from graft donor cells, taken 60 days after TCRalphabeta/CD19-depleted stem cell transplant. This clonotype was obtained from a male patient aged 2-10 years who had a stem cell transplant for acute lymphoblastic leukemia, so the T cells may come from the graft donor. The CDR3: CASSPSFSGNTIYF. The DNA of the CDR3 is TGCGCCAGCAGCCCGAGTTTCTCTGGAAACACCATATATTTT.